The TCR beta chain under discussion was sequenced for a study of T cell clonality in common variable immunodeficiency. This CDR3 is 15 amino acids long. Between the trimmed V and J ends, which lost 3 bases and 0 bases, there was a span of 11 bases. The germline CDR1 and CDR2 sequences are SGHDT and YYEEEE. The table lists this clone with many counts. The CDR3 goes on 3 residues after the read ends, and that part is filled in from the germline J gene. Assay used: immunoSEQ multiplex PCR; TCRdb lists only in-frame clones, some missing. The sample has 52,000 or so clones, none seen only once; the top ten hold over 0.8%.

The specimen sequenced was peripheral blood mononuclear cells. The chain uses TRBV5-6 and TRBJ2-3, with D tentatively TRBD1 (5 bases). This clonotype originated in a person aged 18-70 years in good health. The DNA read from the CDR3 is TGTGCCAGCAGCTGGTGGGGCAAAAGCACAGATACG. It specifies CASSWWGKSTDT. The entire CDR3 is CASSWWGKSTDTQYF.